There are a few counts of the clone carrying this TCR beta chain. CDR1 SGHVS and CDR2 FQNEAQ come from the germline V gene. The CDR3 contains 16 residues. V gave up 5 bases and J gave up 0 bases; unmatched junction bases: 6. The data derive from a study of cytomegalovirus exposure and HLA in healthy donors. Across the study: HLA-typed donors were the source of about 85 million unique TCRs, which an early data release held. Most donors, 80% to 90% of a few hundred genotyped, fell in the Caucasian-associated ancestry cluster.

PCR was performed using 60 Vbeta and 13 Jbeta primers. Clones were read by immunoSEQ multiplex PCR, and TCRdb kept only the in-frame ones, dropping some. This sample has about 150,000 clones, with roughly 78% found just once. The sequenced material came from PBMCs. The receptor was isolated from a man younger than 40 in good health. The chain is built from TRBV7-8 and TRBJ2-3; 9 nucleotides match TRBD2. CDR3 bases: TGTGCCAGCAGCATAGTAGCGGGGGATAGCACAGATACGCAGTATTTT. Translating gives CASSIVAGDSTDTQYF. Together with reference TRBV7-8 and TRBJ2-3, the CDR3 gives the full variable domain: GAGVSQSPRYKVAKRGQDVALRCDPISGHVSLFWYQQALGQGPEFLTYFQNEAQLDKSGLPSDRFFAERPEGSVSTLKIQRTQQEDSAVYLCASSIVAGDSTDTQYFGPGTRLTVL.